These T cell receptor beta chains were read from a single sample in a study of blood T cell repertoires in COVID-19. Measured with immunoSEQ multiplex PCR; TCRdb has only the in-frame clones, and not every one. The data show over 150,000 clones, 80% to 90% seen once. The sample was peripheral blood. The origin of the receptors is a woman of 80 years or more with acute or convalescent COVID-19. Each CDR3 is given with its conserved first and last residue. D genes are given only for firm matches. Some rows have no size entry. The others give once, few or many, or a class for an expanded clone.

V gene: TRBV2
D gene: TRBD1
clone size: -
J gene: TRBJ1-4
CDR3 DNA: TGTGCCAGCTTGGACAGGGCGGATGAAAAACTGTTTTTT
CDR3 protein: CASLDRADEKLFF

V gene: TRBV5-1
D gene: TRBD1
clone size: -
J gene: TRBJ1-2
CDR3 DNA: TGCGCCAGCAGCCCTGGACAGGGGTCTCGCTATGGCTACACCTTC
CDR3 protein: CASSPGQGSRYGYTF

V gene: TRBV28
D gene: TRBD1
clone size: -
J gene: TRBJ1-2
CDR3 DNA: TGTGCCAGCAGTCTACTATTCCTCGGACAGGGGGCGTATGGCTACACCTTC
CDR3 protein: CASSLLFLGQGAYGYTF

V gene: TRBV7-8
D gene: -
clone size: once
J gene: TRBJ2-1
CDR3 DNA: TGTGCCAGCAGCTTATACGGGTCAGGGAACAATGAGCAGTTCTTC
CDR3 protein: CASSLYGSGNNEQFF

V gene: TRBV11-1
D gene: -
clone size: -
J gene: TRBJ1-2
CDR3 DNA: TGTGCCAGCAGCTTAGAGCCAGGCGACCTCTATGGCTACACCTTC
CDR3 protein: CASSLEPGDLYGYTF

V gene: TRBV7-2
D gene: -
clone size: -
J gene: TRBJ2-2
CDR3 DNA: TGTGCCAGCAGCTTAGTCGTTGGGGGAGGAGGCACCGGGGAGCTGTTTTTT
CDR3 protein: CASSLVVGGGGTGELFF

V gene: TRBV6-5
D gene: -
clone size: few
J gene: TRBJ1-1
CDR3 DNA: TGTGCCAGCAGTTCGGACAGAGAAGCTTTCTTT
CDR3 protein: CASSSDREAFF

V gene: TRBV28
D gene: -
clone size: -
J gene: TRBJ1-2
CDR3 DNA: TGTGCCAGCAGCGGAACTAACGAAGCTAACTATGGCTACACCTTC
CDR3 protein: CASSGTNEANYGYTF

V gene: TRBV4-2
D gene: TRBD1
clone size: -
J gene: TRBJ1-2
CDR3 DNA: TGTGCCAGCAGCCAGGCCAGGGGGCCGGGGGGCTACACCTTC
CDR3 protein: CASSQARGPGGYTF

V gene: TRBV3-1/TRBV3-2
D gene: TRBD1
clone size: -
J gene: TRBJ2-7
CDR3 DNA: TGTGCCAGCAGCAGGGACAGAAACTACGAGCAGTACTTC
CDR3 protein: CASSRDRNYEQYF

V gene: TRBV6-6
D gene: -
clone size: -
J gene: TRBJ1-4
CDR3 DNA: TGTGCCAGCAGCCCCGAGGGTTACGGTGAAAAACTGTTTTTT
CDR3 protein: CASSPEGYGEKLFF

V gene: TRBV19
D gene: -
clone size: -
J gene: TRBJ1-3
CDR3 DNA: TGTGCAAGTGCGGTGTTGGATACCATATATTTT
CDR3 protein: CASAVLDTIYF

V gene: TRBV4-3
D gene: -
clone size: once
J gene: TRBJ1-1
CDR3 DNA: TGCGCCAGCAGCCGAGGAACAGGGAACACTGAAGCTTTCTTT
CDR3 protein: CASSRGTGNTEAFF

V gene: TRBV4-3
D gene: -
clone size: -
J gene: TRBJ2-2
CDR3 DNA: TGCGCCAGCAGCCAACGGACAGGGACTACCATCTCGAACACCGGGGAGCTGTTTTTT
CDR3 protein: CASSQRTGTTISNTGELFF

V gene: TRBV30
D gene: -
clone size: -
J gene: TRBJ1-6
CDR3 DNA: TGTGCCTGGCGTCTAAAAAGGGGTAATTCACCCCTCCACTTT
CDR3 protein: CAWRLKRGNSPLHF

V gene: TRBV19
D gene: TRBD1
clone size: -
J gene: TRBJ2-5
CDR3 DNA: TGTGCCACGCGGCGGACAGGGGTTGAGACCCAGTACTTC
CDR3 protein: CATRRTGVETQYF

V gene: TRBV9
D gene: TRBD2
clone size: -
J gene: TRBJ2-5
CDR3 DNA: TGTGCCAGCAGCGAAGCGGGGGGATCAGAGACCCAGTACTTC
CDR3 protein: CASSEAGGSETQYF

V gene: TRBV9
D gene: TRBD1
clone size: -
J gene: TRBJ1-1
CDR3 DNA: TGTGCCAGCAGCCCCCACTATGGGACCGGGACAGAGAACACTGAAGCTTTCTTT
CDR3 protein: CASSPHYGTGTENTEAFF